This note documents a single T cell receptor beta chain sequence. Its matching antigen is unknown. Germline CDR1 and CDR2: LGHNA and YNFKEQ. V was pared by 4 bases and J by 6 bases, with 22 bases between. The CDR3 contains 16 residues. The data belong to a study of beta chain features in type 1 diabetes. Study-level results: High-TCR-expressing cells could be over-represented by cDNA sequencing.

Expressed TCRB transcripts were sequenced after all isolated RNA was converted to cDNA. About 3.57 million reads per sample on average were obtained from naive, central memory and regulatory T cell samples. Sequencing used immunoSEQ multiplex PCR; TCRdb keeps in-frame clones, though not all of them. Among 970,000 or so clones, about a sixth were seen once, and the ten largest hold 0.023%. The sequenced sample consisted of naive CD4+ T cells from blood. The sequence was obtained from a woman between 18 and 29 years old in good health. This chain connects TRBV4-2 to TRBJ2-7, with a possible D match to TRBD1 (6 bases). The chain's CDR3 is CASSRSRLGEGGEQYF. The CDR3 DNA sequence: TGTGCCAGCAGCCGGAGTCGCCTGGGGGAAGGGGGCGAGCAGTACTTC.